This T cell receptor beta chain was recorded in a study of blood T cells in healthy people across ages. Each sample had at least 6.5 million PBMCs isolated. Using a J-beta primer mix together with a sample-barcoded 5' primer, a second PCR was run for roughly 7 to 11 cycles. A template-switch adaptor that had 12 random nucleotides put a tag on each cDNA molecule. TCRdb recomputed calls from the 5' RACE reads with MiXCR, one row per CDR3 protein. The repertoire holds 780,000 or so distinct CDR3 sequences, with about 56% as singletons. Details on this clonotype: Antigen specificity is unknown.

Regarding the study as a whole: Samples with more naive T cells showed higher observed beta diversity. Diversity estimates drawn from one million T cells were deemed underestimates.

Germline-derived CDR1 and CDR2 are LGHNA and YSLEER. CDR3 length: 20 residues. With V trimmed by 0 bases and J by 4 bases, 17 bases remained unmatched. This TCR was recovered from a man aged 40-55 years in good health. J is TRBJ2-3 and V is TRBV4-3; 9 positions agree with TRBD2. Material: blood. CDR3 DNA: TGCGCCAGCAGCCAAGATCGTCCGACCGGGACTAGCCCAGTGCCAGATACGCAGTATTTT. As protein: CASSQDRPTGTSPVPDTQYF.